The TCR beta chain under discussion was sequenced for a study of beta chain features in type 1 diabetes. The sequenced template was cDNA made from the entire isolated RNA. The table came from immunoSEQ multiplex PCR; TCRdb's copy has only in-frame clones and leaves some out. Of under 450,000 clones listed, about 14% were seen once; the top ten hold approximately 0.019%. This CDR3 region has 12 residues. V shed 4 bases and J shed 8 bases, with 12 bases lying between them. Germline V gene lookup returns CDR1 SGHRS and CDR2 YFSETQ. V and J are TRBV5-1 and TRBJ1-2, with D hard to call. The sample taken for sequencing was naive CD4+ T cells from blood. The sequence came from a woman aged 18-35 years in good health. The CDR3 coding sequence is TGCGCCAGCAGCCAACCCTCTATCGGCTACACCTTC. Translation: CASSQPSIGYTF.